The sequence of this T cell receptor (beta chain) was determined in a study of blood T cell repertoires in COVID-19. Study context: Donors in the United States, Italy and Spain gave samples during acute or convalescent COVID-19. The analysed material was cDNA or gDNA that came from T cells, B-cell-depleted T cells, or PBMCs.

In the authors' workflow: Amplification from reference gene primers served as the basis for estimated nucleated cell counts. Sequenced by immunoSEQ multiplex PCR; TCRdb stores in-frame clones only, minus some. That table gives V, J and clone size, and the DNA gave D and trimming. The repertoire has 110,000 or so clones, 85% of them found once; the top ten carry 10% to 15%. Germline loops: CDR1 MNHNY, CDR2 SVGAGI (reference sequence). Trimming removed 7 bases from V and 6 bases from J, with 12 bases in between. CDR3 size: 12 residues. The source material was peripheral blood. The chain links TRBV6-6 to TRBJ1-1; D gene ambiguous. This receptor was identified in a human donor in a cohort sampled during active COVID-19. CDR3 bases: TGTGCCAGCACTAGCGGACTAGCTGAAGCTTTCTTT. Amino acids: CASTSGLAEAFF.